This T cell receptor (beta chain) was recorded in a study of blood T cell repertoires in COVID-19. As for the study in general: Some COVID-19 samples were acute and others convalescent; all came from the United States, Italy and Spain.

For this clone: The sample holds other DNA sequences that translate to the same CDR3.

The CDR3 is made up of 14 amino acids. V was pared by 1 base and J by 4 bases, with 8 bases between. The germline V gene encodes CDR1 MGHRA and CDR2 YSYEKL. Per the authors' pipeline: Amplification of reference gene primers provided the estimated nucleated cell counts. Using immunoSEQ multiplex PCR, the repertoire was profiled, and TCRdb retains in-frame clones only, with some absent. V, J and clone size are taken as reported in that table, and D and trimming were inferred from the DNA itself. Among roughly 230,000 clones listed, 89% were seen once. The chain has TRBV4-1 and TRBJ1-5, with D perhaps TRBD1 (6 bases). The sequence was collected from a woman in her thirties or forties who had recovered from COVID-19. The sample taken for sequencing was peripheral blood. In nucleotides, the CDR3 is TGCGCCAGCAGCCAAGTCCAGGGGAATCAGCCCCAGCATTTT. Its protein product is CASSQVQGNQPQHF.